Following are 9 T cell receptor beta chains from one sample sequenced in a study of blood T cell repertoires in COVID-19. Profiling relied on immunoSEQ multiplex PCR, and the TCRdb table lists in-frame clones only, not all of them. The sample holds 300,000 to 400,000 clones, 70% to 90% seen once. The sample taken for sequencing was PBMCs or T cells enriched from blood (not recorded which). The receptors come from a woman aged 25-40 years with acute COVID-19.

This chain links TRBV27 with TRBJ2-3, with TRBD2 matching over 12 bases. The CDR3 sequence is 14 residues long. The V gene's germline CDR1 is MNHEY and CDR2 SMNVEV (reference sequence). Trimming cost V 10 bases and J 4 bases; bases outside gene matches: 6. The CDR3 DNA reads as TGTGCCACAACTAGCGGGGGGCGGCCAGATACGCAGTATTTT. Translation: CATTSGGRPDTQYF.

The chain joins TRBV19 to TRBJ2-7, with 7 bases that match TRBD1. J lost 2 bases, V lost 4 bases, and 8 bases had no gene match. The germline CDR1 and CDR2 sequences are LNHDA and SQIVND (reference sequence). The CDR3 has 15 residues. DNA for the CDR3: TGTGCCAGTAGTACCGGGGACAGCGTGGCCTACGAGCAGTACTTC. Translating gives CASSTGDSVAYEQYF.

This clone was found once. This chain uses TRBV6-5 with TRBJ1-1, with D tentatively TRBD1 (6 bases). V lost 6 bases and J lost 2, with 10 bases in between. This CDR3 is 13 amino acids long. Germline CDR1 MNHEY, CDR2 SVGAGI. The CDR3 coding sequence is TGTGCCAGCAGATGGACAGACAACACTGAAGCTTTCTTT. Protein sequence: CASRWTDNTEAFF.

The gene calls are TRBV20-1 and TRBJ1-1; no definite D call. V gave up 6 bases and J gave up 5 bases, with 7 bases separating them. The germline CDR1 and CDR2 sequences are DFQATT and SNEGSKA (reference sequence). The CDR3 consists of 10 residues. The CDR3, as DNA: TGCAGTGCCTCACAAACTGAAGCTTTCTTT. This encodes CSASQTEAFF.

This clone was recorded once. The chain employs TRBV6-4 and TRBJ2-7, with 9 bases lining up with TRBD1. Germline V gene data show CDR1 as MRHNA and CDR2 as SNTAGT. The V gene end was trimmed by 4 bases and the J gene end by 1 base; junction bases not matched to a gene: 8. CDR3 length equals 16 residues. The CDR3 coding sequence is TGTGCCAGCAGTGTCCAACAGGGGGCAGGGTCCTACGAGCAGTACTTC. Encoded protein: CASSVQQGAGSYEQYF.

The chain recombines TRBV7-2 with TRBJ2-7; 9 bases match TRBD2. The CDR3 extends over 16 amino acids. Germline CDR1 SGHTA, CDR2 FQGNSA. Unmatched junction bases numbered 5, after V lost 1 base and J lost 1 base. The CDR3 bases are TGTGCCAGCAGCTTAGAGGGGACTAGCCGATCCTACGAGCAGTACTTC. It codes for CASSLEGTSRSYEQYF.

The chain joins TRBV28 to TRBJ1-4; 7 bases fit TRBD1. Germline loops: CDR1 MDHEN, CDR2 SYDVKM. The length of the CDR3 is 15 residues. V lost 6 bases, J lost 8 bases, and 12 bases stayed unmatched. CDR3 nucleotide sequence: TGTGCCAGCAGCATCGACAGGGCGCGGACCGAAAAACTGTTTTTT. It is translated as CASSIDRARTEKLFF.

This chain's CDR3 is CATSRGLEQFF. The DNA for the CDR3 is TGTGCCACCAGCAGGGGGCTGGAGCAGTTCTTC. The J gene is TRBJ2-1, the V gene TRBV15; D possibly corresponds to TRBD1 (5 bases). The germline V gene encodes CDR1 LNHNV and CDR2 YYDKDF (reference sequence). The ends were cut back, 3 bases at V and 10 bases at J, with 7 bases in the middle. The CDR3 spans 11 residues. The full variable domain, its missing parts supplied by reference TRBV15 and TRBJ2-1, is DAMVIQNPRYQVTQFGKPVTLSCSQTLNHNVMYWYQQKSSQAPKLLFHYYDKDFNNEADTPDNFQSRRPNTSFCFLDIRSPGLGDTAMYLCATSRGLEQFFGPGTRLTVL.

This clone showed up just a few times. The J gene is TRBJ1-5, the V gene TRBV5-1; 8 bases are shared with TRBD1. The CDR3 runs 15 residues. The J segment lost 6 bases and the V segment lost 0 bases, leaving 5 bases of the junction unmatched. CDR1 SGHRS and CDR2 YFSETQ come from the germline V gene. CDR3 sequence reads: CASSLEAGGGQPQHF. CDR3 in DNA: TGCGCCAGCAGCTTGGAAGCAGGGGGCGGTCAGCCCCAGCATTTT.